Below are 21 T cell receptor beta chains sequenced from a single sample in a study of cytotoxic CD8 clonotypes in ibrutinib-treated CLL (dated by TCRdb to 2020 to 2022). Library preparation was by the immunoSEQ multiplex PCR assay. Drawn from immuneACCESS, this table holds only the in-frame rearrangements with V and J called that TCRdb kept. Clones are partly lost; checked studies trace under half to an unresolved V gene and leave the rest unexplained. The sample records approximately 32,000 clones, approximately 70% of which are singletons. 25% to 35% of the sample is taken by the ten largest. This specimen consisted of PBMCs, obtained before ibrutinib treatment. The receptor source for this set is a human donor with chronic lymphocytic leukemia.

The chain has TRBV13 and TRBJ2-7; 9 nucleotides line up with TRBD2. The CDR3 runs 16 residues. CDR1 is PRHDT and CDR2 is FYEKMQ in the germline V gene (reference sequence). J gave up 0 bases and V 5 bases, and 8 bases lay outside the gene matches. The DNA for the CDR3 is TGTGCCAGCAGCCAGGGACTAGCAGGGAGCTCCTACGAGCAGTACTTC. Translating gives CASSQGLAGSSYEQYF.

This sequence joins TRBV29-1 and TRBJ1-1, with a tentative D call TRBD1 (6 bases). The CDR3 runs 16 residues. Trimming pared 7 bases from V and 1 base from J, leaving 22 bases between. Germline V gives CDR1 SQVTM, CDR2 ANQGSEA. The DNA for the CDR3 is TGCAGCGCGGGAGGAGCTGGACAGACAAAGAACACTGAAGCTTTCTTT. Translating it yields CSAGGAGQTKNTEAFF. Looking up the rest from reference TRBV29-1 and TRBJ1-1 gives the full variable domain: SAVISQKPSRDICQRGTSLTIQCQVDSQVTMMFWYRQQPGQSLTLIATANQGSEATYESGFVIDKFPISRPNLTFSTLTVSNMSPEDSSIYLCSAGGAGQTKNTEAFFGQGTRLTVV.

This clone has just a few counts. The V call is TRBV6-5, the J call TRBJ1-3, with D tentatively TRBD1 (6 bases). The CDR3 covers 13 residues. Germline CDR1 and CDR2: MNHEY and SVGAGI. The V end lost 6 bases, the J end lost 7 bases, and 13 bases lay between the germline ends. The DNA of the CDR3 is TGTGCCAGCAGCCACGGGGGGGCGAACACCATATATTTT. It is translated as CASSHGGANTIYF.

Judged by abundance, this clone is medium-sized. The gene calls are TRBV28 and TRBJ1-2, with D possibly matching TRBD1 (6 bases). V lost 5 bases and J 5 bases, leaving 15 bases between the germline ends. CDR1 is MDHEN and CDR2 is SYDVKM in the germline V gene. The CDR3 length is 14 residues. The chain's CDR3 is CASSRNPQGYGYTF. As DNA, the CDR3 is TGTGCCAGCAGTCGGAACCCCCAGGGGTATGGCTACACCTTC.

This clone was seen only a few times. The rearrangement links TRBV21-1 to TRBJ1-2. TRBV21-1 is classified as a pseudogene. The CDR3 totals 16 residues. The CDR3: CASSKEETWGDYGYTF. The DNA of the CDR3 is TGTGCCAGCAGCAAAGAAGAGACCTGGGGTGACTATGGCTACACCTTC.

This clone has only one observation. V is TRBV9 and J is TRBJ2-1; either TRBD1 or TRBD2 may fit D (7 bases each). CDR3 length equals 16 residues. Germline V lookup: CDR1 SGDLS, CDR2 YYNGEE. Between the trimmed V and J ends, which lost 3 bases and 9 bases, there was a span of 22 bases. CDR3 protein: CASSARQGGVLGEQFF. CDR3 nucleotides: TGTGCCAGCAGCGCGAGACAGGGAGGGGTGTTAGGTGAGCAGTTCTTC. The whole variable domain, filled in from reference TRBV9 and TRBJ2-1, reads DSGVTQTPKHLITATGQRVTLRCSPRSGDLSVYWYQQSLDQGLQFLIQYYNGEERAKGNILERFSAQQFPDLHSELNLSSLELGDSALYFCASSARQGGVLGEQFFGPGTRLTVL.

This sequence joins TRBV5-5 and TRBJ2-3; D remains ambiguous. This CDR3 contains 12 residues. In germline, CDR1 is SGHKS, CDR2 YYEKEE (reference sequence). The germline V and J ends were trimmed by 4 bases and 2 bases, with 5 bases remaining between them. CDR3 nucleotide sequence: TGTGCCAGCAGCCAATCCACAGATACGCAGTATTTT. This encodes CASSQSTDTQYF.

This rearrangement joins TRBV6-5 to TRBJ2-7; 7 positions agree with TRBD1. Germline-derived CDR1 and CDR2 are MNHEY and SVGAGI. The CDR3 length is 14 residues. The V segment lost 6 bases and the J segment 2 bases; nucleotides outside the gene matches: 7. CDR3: CASRTQGLAYEQYF. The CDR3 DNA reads TGTGCCAGCAGGACACAGGGGCTAGCCTACGAGCAGTACTTC.

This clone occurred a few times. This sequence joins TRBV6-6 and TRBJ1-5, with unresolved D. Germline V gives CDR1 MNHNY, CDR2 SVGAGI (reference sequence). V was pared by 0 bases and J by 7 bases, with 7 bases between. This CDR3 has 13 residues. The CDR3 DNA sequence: TGTGCCAGCAGTTACTCGATAGTGCAGCCCCAGCATTTT. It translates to CASSYSIVQPQHF.

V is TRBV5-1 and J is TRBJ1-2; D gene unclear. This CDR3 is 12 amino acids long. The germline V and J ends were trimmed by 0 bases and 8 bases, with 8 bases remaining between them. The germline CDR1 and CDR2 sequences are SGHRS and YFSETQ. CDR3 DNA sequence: TGCGCCAGCAGCTTGGAATCTGGGGGCTACACCTTC. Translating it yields CASSLESGGYTF.

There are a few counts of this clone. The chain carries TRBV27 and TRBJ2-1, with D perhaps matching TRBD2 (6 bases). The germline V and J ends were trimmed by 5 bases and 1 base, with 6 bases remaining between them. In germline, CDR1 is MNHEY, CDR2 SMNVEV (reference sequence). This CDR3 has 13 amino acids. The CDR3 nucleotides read TGTGCCAGCAGTGGGGGGTCCTACAATGAGCAGTTCTTC. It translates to CASSGGSYNEQFF.

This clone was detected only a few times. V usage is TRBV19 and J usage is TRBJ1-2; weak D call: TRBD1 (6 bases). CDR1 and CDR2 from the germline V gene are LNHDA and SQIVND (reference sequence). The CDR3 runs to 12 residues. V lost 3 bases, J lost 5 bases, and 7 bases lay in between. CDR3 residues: CASSIDRYGYTF. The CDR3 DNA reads TGTGCCAGTAGTATTGACAGGTATGGCTACACCTTC.

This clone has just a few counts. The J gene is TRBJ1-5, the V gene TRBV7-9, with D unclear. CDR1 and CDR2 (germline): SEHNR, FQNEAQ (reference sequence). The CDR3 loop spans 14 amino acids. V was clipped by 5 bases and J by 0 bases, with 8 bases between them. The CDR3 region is CASSEQNSNQPQHF. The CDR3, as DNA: TGTGCCAGCAGCGAGCAGAATAGCAATCAGCCCCAGCATTTT.

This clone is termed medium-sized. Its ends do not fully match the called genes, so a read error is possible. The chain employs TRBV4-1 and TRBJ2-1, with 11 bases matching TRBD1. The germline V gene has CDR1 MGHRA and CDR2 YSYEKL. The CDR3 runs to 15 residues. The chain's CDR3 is CASSPADRGRDDQFF. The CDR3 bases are TGCGCCAGCAGCCCAGCGGACAGGGGGCGCGATGACCAGTTCTTC.

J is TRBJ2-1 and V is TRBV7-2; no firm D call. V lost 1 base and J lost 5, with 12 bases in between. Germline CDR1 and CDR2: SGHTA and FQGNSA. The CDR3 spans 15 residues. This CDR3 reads CASSLGSRLNNEQFF. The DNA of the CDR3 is TGTGCCAGCAGCTTAGGGTCCCGGCTTAACAATGAGCAGTTCTTC.

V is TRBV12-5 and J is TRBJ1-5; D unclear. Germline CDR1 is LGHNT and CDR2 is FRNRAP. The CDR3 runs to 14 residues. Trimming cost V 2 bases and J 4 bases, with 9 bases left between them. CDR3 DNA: TGTGCTAGTGGTTTGCCGCCAATGAATCAGCCCCAGCATTTT. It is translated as CASGLPPMNQPQHF.

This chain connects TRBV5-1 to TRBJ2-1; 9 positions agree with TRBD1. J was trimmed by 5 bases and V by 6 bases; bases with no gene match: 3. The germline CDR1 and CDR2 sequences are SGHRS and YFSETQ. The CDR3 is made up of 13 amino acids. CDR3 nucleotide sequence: TGCGCCAGCAAACAGGGGGCGGACAATGAGCAGTTCTTC. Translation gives CASKQGADNEQFF. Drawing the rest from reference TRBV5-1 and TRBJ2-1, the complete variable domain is KAGVTQTPRYLIKTRGQQVTLSCSPISGHRSVSWYQQTPGQGLQFLFEYFSETQRNKGNFPGRFSGRQFSNSRSEMNVSTLELGDSALYLCASKQGADNEQFFGPGTRLTVL.

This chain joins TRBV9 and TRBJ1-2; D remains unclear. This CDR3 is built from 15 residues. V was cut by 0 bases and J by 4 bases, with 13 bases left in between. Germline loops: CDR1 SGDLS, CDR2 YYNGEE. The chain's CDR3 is CASSVDAEVGYGYTF. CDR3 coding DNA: TGTGCCAGCAGCGTAGACGCCGAAGTCGGCTATGGCTACACCTTC.

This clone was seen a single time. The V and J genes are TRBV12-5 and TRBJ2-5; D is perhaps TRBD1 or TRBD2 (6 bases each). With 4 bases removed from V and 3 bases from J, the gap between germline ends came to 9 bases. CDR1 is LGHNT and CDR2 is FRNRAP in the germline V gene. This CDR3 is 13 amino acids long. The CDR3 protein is CASGSGAKETQYF. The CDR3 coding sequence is TGTGCTAGTGGTTCGGGGGCCAAAGAGACCCAGTACTTC.

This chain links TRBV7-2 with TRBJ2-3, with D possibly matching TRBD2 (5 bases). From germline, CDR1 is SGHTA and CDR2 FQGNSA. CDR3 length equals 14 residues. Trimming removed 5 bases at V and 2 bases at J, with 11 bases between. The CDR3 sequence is CASSALVFTDTQYF. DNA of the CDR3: TGTGCCAGCAGCGCACTAGTCTTCACAGATACGCAGTATTTT. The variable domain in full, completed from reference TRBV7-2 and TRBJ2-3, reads GAGVSQSPSNKVTEKGKDVELRCDPISGHTALYWYRQSLGQGLEFLIYFQGNSAPDKSGLPSDRFSAERTGGSVSTLTIQRTQQEDSAVYLCASSALVFTDTQYFGPGTRLTVL.

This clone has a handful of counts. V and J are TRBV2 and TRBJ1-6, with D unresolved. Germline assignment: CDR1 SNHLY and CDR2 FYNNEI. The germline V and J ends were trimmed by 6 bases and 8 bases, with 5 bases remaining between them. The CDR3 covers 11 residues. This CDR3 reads CASRADSPLHF. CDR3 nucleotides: TGTGCCAGCAGGGCCGATTCACCCCTCCACTTT.